The clone carrying this TCR beta chain was observed a handful of times. CDR1 is SQVTM and CDR2 is ANQGSEA in the germline V gene. The V gene lost 7 bases and the J gene lost 4 bases, with 19 bases spanning the gap. The CDR3 is 14 residues long. The whole isolated RNA underwent reverse transcription, so sequencing captured expressed TCRB transcripts. The protocol was immunoSEQ multiplex PCR, while the TCRdb copy is restricted to in-frame clones and leaves out a portion. The sample includes about 450,000 clones, about an eighth seen only once; the top ten take about 0.045%. These data are taken from a study of beta chain features in type 1 diabetes.

The chain recombines TRBV29-1 with TRBJ1-1; no definite D call. This clonotype originated in a woman under 30 in good health. The sample consisted of naive CD4+ T cells from blood. The CDR3, as DNA: TGCAGCGCCTATTTGGCAAGGTCTGCCACTGAAGCTTTCTTT. Encoded protein: CSAYLARSATEAFF.